This record looks at one TCR beta chain sequence and its context. Its antigen remains unidentified. The record has no base qualities; no much larger clone is one base away. This sample was taken from a study of cytomegalovirus exposure and HLA in healthy donors (dated by TCRdb to the late 2010s). About the investigation overall: An earlier analysis of 587 of the donors reported about 280 Gb of sequence data and about 120 million unique TCR beta sequences obtained from about 179 million T cells. Class I and class II HLA loci were covered by the typing at four-digit resolution. All discovery cohort repertoires had been generated using a single sequencing platform. The study aimed to test whether signatures of past pathogen exposure could be identified by cataloging public T cell receptors. A later genetic analysis took genome-wide SNP genotypes for 398 of the 666 donors and used that subset as a discovery cohort. High-throughput TCR immunosequencing, statistical association of individual TCRs with disease status, and machine learning were combined to predict cytomegalovirus infection status. Donor age, sex, ethnicity and CMV serostatus were compiled together with the repertoire data. Along with the roughly 670-subject first cohort, a separate validation cohort of over a hundred different subjects was used. Among approximately 370 genotyped donors of the cohort, an average of roughly 230,000 unique TCR beta nucleotide sequences was sequenced per donor, of which about 19% were non-productive. A later analysis re-examined previously published TCR beta repertoires from several hundred donors and added high-resolution HLA genotyping to investigate patterns of TCR occurrence. The later analysis used no new phenotypic data to find candidate immune exposures, relying instead on TCR beta sequences and their occurrence across donors. An early release that covered roughly 600 HLA-typed donors contained around 300 gigabases of sequencing data and 80 million or so unique TCR sequences. An earlier analysis of 587 of the donors used high-throughput TCR beta sequencing to judge whether each TCR beta V gene segment behaved as functional or pseudogenic. Typing coverage varied by locus: roughly 629-630 donors for A, B, C, DRB1 and DQB1; under 550 for DQA1; 606 for DPA1; 450 to 480 for DPB1. Roughly five DR-DQ haplotypes were handled as single units for association and clustering because linkage in the cohort was strong. Of the 398 genotyped donors, approximately 83% fell in the genetic ancestry cluster associated with self-reported Caucasian donors. The study profiled the T cell repertoires of hundreds of subjects by immunosequencing and related them to cytomegalovirus serostatus.

Preparation of the library involved the immunoSEQ multiplex PCR assay. For the multiplex PCR, a mixture combining 60 forward primers for TCR Vbeta segments and 13 reverse primers for TCR Jbeta segments was used. A multiplex PCR assay on genomic DNA amplified the CDR3 region of rearranged TCR beta genes. On the Illumina HiSeq System, the amplified TCR beta libraries were sequenced as 87-base-pair reads. The paper's processing steps were these. A later analysis tallied around 82 million unique TCR beta chains across the 700 or so repertoires, and about 12 million of those chains were shared by two or more donors. Raw reads were error-corrected and collapsed into unique sequences with a nearest-neighbor algorithm that merged closely related sequences to remove PCR and sequencing errors. V, D and J gene segments were assigned by aligning CDR3 sequences to IMGT reference sequences. Each retained sequence needed at least a six-nucleotide match to both a V gene segment and a J gene segment. A rearrangement was called productive if the CDR3 had no stop codons and remained in frame with V and J, and every other rearrangement was called non-productive. CDR3 was defined according to IMGT convention as the region running from the second conserved V-encoded cysteine to the conserved J-encoded phenylalanine. In an earlier analysis of approximately 500 of the donors, sequences lacking an unambiguous match to a single V gene segment were excluded. In an earlier analysis of around 600 of the donors, V segments were called functional above 56.7% productive rearrangements and were called segregating when the between-donor standard deviation exceeded 5%. To diagnose cytomegalovirus status from the catalog of TCR beta chain sequences, a statistical classification framework was built. In a later analysis, TCR nucleotide sequences were compared against IMGT/GENE-DB human TR gene sequences so that V and J genes could be assigned. In a later analysis, CDR3 sequences and most-parsimonious VDJ recombination scenarios were assigned using the TCRdist pipeline. In a later analysis, each TCR beta chain was defined by its CDR3 amino acid sequence together with its V-gene family, and reads lacking a unique V-gene family were excluded. To address suspected cross-contamination and a sequencing artifact, a later analysis removed 450 to 700 highly shared, low-generation-probability nucleotide sequences. In a later analysis, a clonal expansion index for each public chain was calculated from normalized within-repertoire ranks of inferred template counts. A later analysis computed generation probabilities with a VDJ recombination model fitted to out-of-frame rearrangements, and checked the results against IGoR. Hypergeometric tests were used in a later analysis to score TCR-TCR, TCR-HLA and TCR-CMV co-occurrence, with a repertoire-size bias correction applied to the TCR pairs. A later analysis estimated false discovery rates by permuting HLA or CMV assignments 20 times. In a later analysis, co-occurring TCRs were grouped using DBSCAN, and TCRdist sequence similarity was added for clustering within HLA-allele-positive subsets. Repertoires with fewer than 30,000 or more than 120,000 public chains, plus five repertoires with anomalous nucleotide sharing, were excluded from co-occurrence clustering. This immuneACCESS table, as held by TCRdb, lists in-frame sequences with V and J called but not all clones. Of the missing ones, under half trace to an unresolved V gene in checked studies; the others have no known cause. The V and J calls and the clone size are those of that table, but D and trimming were determined from the DNA. This sample lists about 85,000 clones; more than 75% were detected once. The leading ten clones occupy more than 20% of the sample.

Beyond this particular receptor, the publication reports: A later analysis associated 16,951 TCR beta sequences with specific HLA alleles at a false discovery rate of 0.05. Cytomegalovirus status was reported to be diagnosed by the classifier with high specificity and sensitivity in both the original and validation cohorts. The presence/absence analyses assumed that sequencing depth was roughly uniform across donors, and that assumption may not be true. Because some donors lacked HLA typing at each locus, the association tests relied only on the typed subset. In a later analysis, HLA-associated TCR beta chains showed more clonal expansion and lower generation probabilities than non-associated chains that were equally common. Correlated functional status among segregating V segments might be attributable to linkage disequilibrium, but an unknown experimental factor could not be ruled out. Because counts were too low, seventeen rarely observed V segments, including chromosome 9 orphons, were left out of the earlier analysis of over 550 of the donors. A further reported finding was that TCR beta sequences accurately predicted the HLA-A and HLA-B alleles for most subjects in the first cohort. Immune exposure information for the cohort was limited to CMV serostatus. Most TCR sequences were seen in very few donors, while some public TCRs were found in many individuals. A later genetic analysis reported fewer N-insertions in productive TCRs among donors in an Asian-associated ancestry cluster than the roughly 700-donor mean. Broadly in line with IMGT annotations, most TCR beta V segments showed up in productive rearrangements about 90% or about 30% of the time in an earlier analysis of several hundred of the donors. V-gene and J-gene trimming of TCR beta chains was associated with a missense DCLRE1C variant in a later genetic analysis, and the association was replicated in an independent cohort. A few of the identified cytomegalovirus-associated TCR beta chains were confirmed in vitro to be specific for cytomegalovirus antigens. In a later analysis, most CMV-associated TCR beta chains were found to appear HLA-restricted, with HLA associations seemingly driven largely by CMV exposure. According to a later analysis, parvovirus B19, influenza, CMV and Epstein-Barr virus appeared linked to several top co-occurrence clusters. In a later analysis, TCR association rates were found to vary across HLA loci, with the most associated TCRs seen for DRB1 alleles and the fewest for HLA-C alleles. The authors suggested that the approach could potentially be extended to other disease states and immunological phenotypes. Assigning TCR associations to individual alleles was difficult when HLA alleles, especially DR and DQ, strongly co-occurred. A cluster of highly shared sequence variants was judged likely to be a technical artifact of the sequencing pipeline. A total of 150 to 200 TCR beta chains were listed by the study as associated with cytomegalovirus. In this cohort, only TCR beta chains were sequenced, and detectable features were limited by the absence of alpha or paired-chain data.

The cohort comprised some 730 healthy bone marrow donors. Cohort members were all nominally healthy when sampled, although unrecorded immune exposures were likely present. The donor tested CMV seropositive and was one of the 289 seropositive cohort members. Every donor gave a peripheral blood sample, and the peripheral blood mononuclear cells from that sample were used for TCR beta sequencing. Genomic DNA extraction from the blood cell samples was performed with the Qiagen DNeasy Blood Extraction Kit. The sequencing sample was made of PBMCs. The sequence was collected from a woman aged 45-59 years in good health and CMV-seropositive.

Read as DNA, the sequence is TGTGCCAGCAGCTTTCGGACTGGCTACGAGCAGTACGTC. This codes for CASSFRTGYEQYV. Rearrangement joined TRBV7-8 to TRBJ2-7; matching of 5 bases hints at TRBD2 as the D gene. V and J lose 3 bases and 3 bases, and a span of 9 bases separates them. CDR1 and CDR2 were assigned from the germline V gene as SGHVS and FQNEAQ. From cysteine to valine, the CDR3 is 13 amino acids long. This entry keeps only the CDR3 DNA: 39 bases, framed from base 1.